Given below is one TCR beta chain in context. Its recognized antigen is unknown. No base-level quality is on record; no much larger clone is a single base apart. This sample was included in a study of cytomegalovirus exposure and HLA in healthy donors (dated by TCRdb to about 2017). Regarding the study in general: In an earlier analysis of roughly 500 of the donors, around 300 Gb of sequence data and just under 120 million unique TCR beta sequences from about 179 million T cells were reported. An early release that covered about 600 HLA-typed donors contained about 290 gigabases of sequencing data and around 85 million unique TCR sequences. Of the roughly 400 genotyped donors, approximately 80% fell in the genetic ancestry cluster associated with self-reported Caucasian donors. The study aimed to test whether signatures of past pathogen exposure could be identified by cataloging public T cell receptors. The study profiled the T cell repertoires of some 610 subjects by immunosequencing and related them to cytomegalovirus serostatus. Along with the roughly 670-subject first cohort, a separate validation cohort of some 130 different subjects was used. High-throughput TCR immunosequencing, statistical association of individual TCRs with disease status, and machine learning were combined to predict cytomegalovirus infection status. In a later analysis, previously published TCR beta repertoires from more than 500 donors were re-analyzed and high-resolution HLA genotyping was added so that TCR occurrence patterns could be studied. In the later analysis, no new phenotypic data were used to find candidate immune exposures; instead, reliance was placed on TCR beta sequences and their occurrence across donors. In an earlier analysis of 587 of the donors, high-throughput TCR beta sequencing was used to judge whether each TCR beta V gene segment behaved as functional or pseudogenic. Donor age, sex, ethnicity and CMV serostatus were compiled together with the repertoire data. A later genetic analysis took genome-wide SNP genotypes for about 55% of the 666 donors and used that subset as a discovery cohort. Every discovery cohort repertoire had been produced on one sequencing platform. HLA typing included class I and class II loci at four-digit resolution. Typing coverage varied by locus: roughly 629-640 donors for A, B, C, DRB1 and DQB1; more than 500 for DQA1; more than 600 for DPA1; approximately 490 for DPB1. Because of strong linkage in the cohort, 4 to 6 DR-DQ haplotypes were treated as single units for association and clustering. Across around 400 genotyped donors of the cohort, an average of about 250,000 unique TCR beta nucleotide sequences per donor were sequenced, and roughly 20% of those sequences were non-productive.

The cohort comprised some 730 healthy bone marrow donors. All cohort members were sampled while nominally healthy, although unrecorded immune exposures were likely present. The donor was CMV seronegative and belonged to the group of 352 seronegative cohort members. Every donor gave a peripheral blood sample, and the peripheral blood mononuclear cells from that sample were used for TCR beta sequencing. The Qiagen DNeasy Blood Extraction Kit was used to extract genomic DNA from the blood cell samples. Libraries were made using the immunoSEQ multiplex PCR assay. For the multiplex PCR, a mixture combining 60 forward primers for TCR Vbeta segments and 13 reverse primers for TCR Jbeta segments was used. Amplification of the CDR3 region of rearranged TCR beta genes was performed with a multiplex PCR assay on genomic DNA. On the Illumina HiSeq System, the amplified TCR beta libraries were sequenced as 87-base-pair reads. Regarding the original processing steps: A later analysis tallied 75 million to 85 million unique TCR beta chains across the 550 to 850 repertoires, and some 12 million of those chains were shared by two or more donors. Raw reads were error-corrected and collapsed into unique sequences by a nearest-neighbor algorithm in which closely related sequences were merged to remove PCR and sequencing errors. CDR3 sequences were aligned to IMGT reference sequences to assign V, D and J gene segments. For a sequence to be retained, a match of at least six nucleotides was required to both a V gene segment and a J gene segment. A rearrangement was called productive if the CDR3 had no stop codons and remained in frame with V and J, and every other rearrangement was called non-productive. Following IMGT convention, CDR3 was defined as the stretch from the second conserved V-encoded cysteine to the conserved J-encoded phenylalanine. The earlier analysis of 587 of the donors excluded sequences that lacked an unambiguous match to a single V gene segment. In an earlier analysis of several hundred of the donors, a V segment was called functional when productive rearrangements were above 56.7%, and segregating when the standard deviation between donors exceeded 5%. A statistical classification framework was developed to diagnose cytomegalovirus status using the catalog of TCR beta chain sequences. A later analysis assigned V and J genes by comparing TCR nucleotide sequences with IMGT/GENE-DB human TR gene sequences. A later analysis assigned CDR3 sequences and most-parsimonious VDJ recombination scenarios with the TCRdist pipeline. In a later analysis, each TCR beta chain was defined by its CDR3 amino acid sequence together with its V-gene family, and reads lacking a unique V-gene family were excluded. In a later analysis, 450 to 600 highly shared, low-generation-probability nucleotide sequences were removed to address suspected cross-contamination and a sequencing artifact. For each public chain, a later analysis derived a clonal expansion index from normalized ranks of inferred template counts within each repertoire. In a later analysis, generation probabilities were computed using a VDJ recombination model fitted to out-of-frame rearrangements, and the results were checked against IGoR. Hypergeometric tests were used in a later analysis to score TCR-TCR, TCR-HLA and TCR-CMV co-occurrence, with a repertoire-size bias correction applied to the TCR pairs. False discovery rates were estimated in a later analysis by permuting HLA or CMV assignments 20 times. In a later analysis, co-occurring TCRs were grouped using DBSCAN, and TCRdist sequence similarity was added for clustering within HLA-allele-positive subsets. For co-occurrence clustering, repertoires with fewer than 30,000 or more than 120,000 public chains were excluded, along with roughly 5 repertoires with anomalous nucleotide sharing. TCRdb obtained this table from immuneACCESS and retained in-frame rearrangements with V and J assigned. These tables miss some clones; where compared with another copy, unresolved V genes account for less than half of the shortfall, and the remainder is unexplained. The V and J calls and clone size come from that table; D and trimming were worked out from the DNA. This sample comprises about 190,000 clones, around 84% of them detected only once. The top ten clonotypes cover approximately 1.7% of the sample.

Overall study outcomes, separate from this receptor: Strong co-occurrence of HLA alleles, especially DR and DQ, made assigning TCR associations to individual alleles difficult. Sequencing depth was assumed to be roughly uniform across donors in the presence/absence analyses, though that assumption may not hold. The study gave a list of more than 150 TCR beta chains associated with cytomegalovirus. A few of the identified cytomegalovirus-associated TCR beta chains were confirmed in vitro to be specific for cytomegalovirus antigens. A group of highly shared sequence variants was considered likely to be a technical artifact of the sequencing pipeline. The cohort was sequenced for TCR beta chains only, and without alpha or paired-chain data the features that could be detected were limited. A later analysis found that most CMV-associated TCR beta chains appeared HLA-restricted, with HLA associations seemingly driven largely by CMV exposure. The earlier analysis of fewer than 750 of the donors excluded roughly 17 rarely observed V segments, including chromosome 9 orphons, because counts were too low. Compared with the 666-donor mean, donors in an Asian-associated ancestry cluster had fewer N-insertions in productive TCRs, according to a later genetic analysis. A further reported finding was that TCR beta sequences accurately predicted the HLA-A and HLA-B alleles for most subjects in the first cohort. V-gene and J-gene trimming of TCR beta chains was associated with a missense DCLRE1C variant in a later genetic analysis, and the association was replicated in an independent cohort. An earlier analysis of several hundred of the donors showed that most TCR beta V segments appeared in productive rearrangements either about 90% or about 30% of the time, which broadly matched IMGT annotations. According to a later analysis, parvovirus B19, influenza, CMV and Epstein-Barr virus appeared linked to several top co-occurrence clusters. Because some donors lacked HLA typing at each locus, the association tests relied only on the typed subset. In a later analysis, HLA-associated TCR beta chains were found to be more clonally expanded and to have lower generation probabilities than equally common non-associated chains. Correlated functional status among segregating V segments might reflect linkage disequilibrium, but an unknown experimental factor could not be ruled out. For the cohort, immune exposure information was limited to CMV serostatus. The classifier was reported to diagnose cytomegalovirus status with high specificity and sensitivity in both the original and validation cohorts. According to a later analysis, TCR association rates differed among HLA loci, with DRB1 alleles showing the most associated TCRs and HLA-C alleles showing the fewest. A later analysis associated 16,951 TCR beta sequences with specific HLA alleles at a false discovery rate of 0.05. Most TCR sequences were observed very rarely across donors, whereas some public TCRs were present in many individuals. It was suggested by the authors that the approach could potentially be generalized to other disease states and immunological phenotypes.

Sequenced input: PBMCs. This TCR derives from a woman between 18 and 29 years old in good health and CMV-seronegative.

The CDR3 is CASSLQGPNGYTF. Here is the DNA: TGTGCCAGCAGCTTGCAGGGGCCAAATGGCTACACCTTC. The V and J genes are TRBV7-9 and TRBJ1-2; D gene: possibly TRBD1, on 6 matching bases. V loses 3 bases, J loses 6 bases, and the germline ends lie 11 bases apart. Measured from the cysteine to the phenylalanine, the CDR3 is 13 residues long. Only the CDR3 part of the read is kept: 39 bases, read in frame from the first base. Reading the germline V gene (reference sequence) gives CDR1 SEHNR and CDR2 FQNEAQ.